Below, 27 T cell receptor beta chains from the same sample are listed, as sequenced in a study of blood T cell repertoires in COVID-19. Some clones are missing from TCRdb's copy, which holds only in-frame ones; the method was immunoSEQ multiplex PCR. The profile covers under 250,000 clones, with approximately 85% appearing a single time and approximately 9% taken by the ten largest. Sequencing was performed on PBMCs or T cells enriched from blood (not recorded which). The receptors derive from a woman aged 50 to 60 with acute COVID-19.

The rearrangement joins TRBV6-2 or TRBV6-3 to TRBJ1-2, with 8 bases matching TRBD1. V shed 5 bases and J 8 bases; nucleotides not matched to a gene: 7. There are 13 residues in the CDR3. Germline CDR1 and CDR2: MNHEY and SVGEGT. In DNA, the CDR3 is TGTGCCAGCAGTCCCAGGACAGGGCTCGGCTACACCTTC. As protein: CASSPRTGLGYTF.

The table lists this clone with a count of one. The chain couples TRBV21-1 to TRBJ2-2; TRBD2 is the table's D call, not checked against the DNA. TRBV21-1 has pseudogene status. This CDR3 is built from 16 residues. The CDR3 bases are TGTGCCAGCAGCAATCGGGAACACCCAAACACCGGGGAGCTGTTTTTT. It specifies CASSNREHPNTGELFF.

V and J are TRBV18 and TRBJ2-5; 7 bases line up with TRBD1. Trimming at V came to 2 bases and at J to 5 bases, leaving 5 bases not matched to a gene. Germline V gives CDR1 KGHSH, CDR2 LQKENI. The CDR3 is 14 residues long. CDR3 residues: CASSPEQGLETQYF. The CDR3 DNA is TGTGCCAGCTCACCAGAACAGGGGCTGGAGACCCAGTACTTC.

CDR3 residues: CASSAVSTGNFEAFF. The CDR3 DNA is TGTGCCAGCTCAGCGGTCTCTACAGGGAACTTTGAAGCTTTCTTT. The chain links TRBV18 to TRBJ1-1, with D tentatively TRBD1 (6 bases). Trimming pared 5 bases from V and 7 bases from J, leaving 20 bases between. The germline V gene has CDR1 KGHSH and CDR2 LQKENI. This CDR3 comprises 15 residues.

This clone appeared a single time. V gene TRBV29-1 combines with J gene TRBJ1-1; 10 bases line up with TRBD1. This CDR3 region has 15 residues. CDR1 SQVTM and CDR2 ANQGSEA come from the germline V gene. The J segment lost 4 bases and the V segment lost 7 bases, leaving 12 bases of the junction unmatched. CDR3 sequence reads: CSAQVTGGLGTEAFF. CDR3 in DNA: TGCAGCGCCCAAGTGACAGGGGGCTTGGGCACTGAAGCTTTCTTT.

This rearrangement joins TRBV9 to TRBJ2-3; 7 nucleotides line up with TRBD1. The junction had 1 base not matched to a gene; V was cut back by 0 bases and J by 0 bases. Germline lookup yields CDR1 SGDLS and CDR2 YYNGEE. CDR3 length: 15 amino acids. DNA for the CDR3: TGTGCCAGCAGCGTAGTGGGACAGAGCACAGATACGCAGTATTTT. Its translation is CASSVVGQSTDTQYF. Full variable domain (remainder filled in from reference TRBV9 and TRBJ2-3): DSGVTQTPKHLITATGQRVTLRCSPRSGDLSVYWYQQSLDQGLQFLIQYYNGEERAKGNILERFSAQQFPDLHSELNLSSLELGDSALYFCASSVVGQSTDTQYFGPGTRLTVL.

This chain links TRBV25-1 with TRBJ2-7; D is perhaps TRBD1 (6 bases). The V end lost 5 bases, the J end lost 7 bases, and 18 bases lay between the germline ends. The CDR3 totals 14 residues. CDR1 MGHDK and CDR2 SYGVNS come from the germline V gene. The CDR3 bases are TGTGCCAGCAGTATTTGGACAGACCCAGGGGAGCAGTACTTC. Its translation is CASSIWTDPGEQYF.

The chain uses TRBV24-1 and TRBJ2-1; D gene ambiguous. The germline V gene has CDR1 KGHDR and CDR2 SFDVKD. Between the trimmed V and J ends, which lost 3 bases and 9 bases, there was a span of 11 bases. This CDR3 comprises 13 residues. The CDR3: CATSDVLEAEQFF. In DNA, the CDR3 is TGTGCCACCAGTGATGTGCTAGAGGCTGAGCAGTTCTTC.

The CDR3 nucleotides read TGTGCCAGCAGCAGAGGACAGGGGAAATCCTCCGGAAACACCATATATTTT. Encoded protein: CASSRGQGKSSGNTIYF. This sequence joins TRBV9 and TRBJ1-3; 9 nucleotides match TRBD1. The junction had 12 bases not matched to a gene; V was cut back by 4 bases and J by 4 bases. Germline V gives CDR1 SGDLS, CDR2 YYNGEE. There are 17 residues in the CDR3.

The chain is built from TRBV11-3 and TRBJ2-7; 8 positions match TRBD1. V lost 5 bases, J lost 7 bases, and 7 bases stayed unmatched. CDR3 length equals 13 residues. CDR1 is SGHNT and CDR2 is YENEEA in the germline V gene. The CDR3 DNA sequence: TGTGCCAGCAGCCAAAGGACAGGGAAAGAGCAGTACTTC. Translating gives CASSQRTGKEQYF.

The chain employs TRBV25-1 and TRBJ1-6; no clear D gene. Germline V lookup: CDR1 MGHDK, CDR2 SYGVNS. This CDR3 region has 15 residues. V lost 1 base, J lost 9 bases, and 13 bases lay in between. In DNA, the CDR3 is TGTGCCAGCAGTGAATGGGAGGGAGCCACTTCACCCCTCCACTTT. Translation gives CASSEWEGATSPLHF. Supplemented by reference TRBV25-1 and TRBJ1-6, the full variable domain reads EADIYQTPRYLVIGTGKKITLECSQTMGHDKMYWYQQDPGMELHLIHYSYGVNSTEKGDLSSESTVSRIRTEHFPLTLESARPSHTSQYLCASSEWEGATSPLHFGNGTRLTVT.

The chain combines TRBV10-1 with TRBJ2-3, with D uncertain. Germline V gene data show CDR1 as WNHNN and CDR2 as SYGVQD (reference sequence). This CDR3 is 13 amino acids long. Between the trimmed V and J ends, which lost 5 bases and 3 bases, there was a span of 9 bases. This CDR3 reads CASSQDSTDTQYF. The DNA of the CDR3 is TGCGCCAGCAGTCAAGACTCGACAGATACGCAGTATTTT.

The J gene is TRBJ1-2, the V gene TRBV19; 9 nucleotides match TRBD1. The germline gives CDR1 LNHDA, CDR2 SQIVND (reference sequence). This CDR3 contains 17 residues. V lost 3 bases, J lost 1 base, and 9 bases stayed unmatched. The CDR3 coding sequence is TGTGCCAGTAGTATTTGGGGACAGGGTTCTCTTAACTATGGCTACACCTTC. Encoded protein: CASSIWGQGSLNYGYTF.

V usage is TRBV19 and J usage is TRBJ2-7; D gene ambiguous. The CDR3 has 14 residues. Germline V gives CDR1 LNHDA, CDR2 SQIVND (reference sequence). V lost 4 bases to trimming and J lost 2 bases, with 12 bases between them. The CDR3 sequence: CASSTRHGTYEQYF. In nucleotides, the CDR3 is TGTGCCAGTAGTACCCGACACGGAACCTACGAGCAGTACTTC.

DNA of the CDR3: TGTGCCAGCAGTGACAGGGGTCTTAGGAACACTGAAGCTTTCTTT. It yields the protein CASSDRGLRNTEAFF. V is TRBV2 and J is TRBJ1-1; tentative D call: TRBD1 (6 bases). Germline-derived CDR1 and CDR2 are SNHLY and FYNNEI. The length of the CDR3 is 15 residues. With 3 bases removed from V and 1 base from J, the gap between germline ends came to 12 bases.

The chain employs TRBV27 and TRBJ2-7, with 7 nucleotides matching TRBD1. This CDR3 has 15 residues. The junction had 11 bases not matched to a gene; V was cut back by 5 bases and J by 4 bases. CDR1 is MNHEY and CDR2 is SMNVEV in the germline V gene (reference sequence). The CDR3 DNA follows: TGTGCCAGCAGTACCCGGGACAGAGGATTATACGAGCAGTACTTC. Translation: CASSTRDRGLYEQYF.

This chain joins TRBV5-1 and TRBJ2-3, with D unclear. Germline V CDR1 and CDR2: SGHRS, YFSETQ. Trimming stripped 4 bases from V and 6 bases from J, with 9 bases between. The CDR3 totals 12 residues. CDR3 region: CASSPNLDTQYF. DNA for the CDR3: TGCGCCAGCAGCCCTAACCTGGATACGCAGTATTTT.

This clone was picked up one time. This rearrangement joins TRBV5-1 to TRBJ2-1, with a possible D match to TRBD2 (6 bases). Germline V gene lookup returns CDR1 SGHRS and CDR2 YFSETQ. V was pared by 4 bases and J by 5 bases, with 16 bases between. The CDR3 covers 15 residues. CDR3 bases: TGCGCCAGCAGCGAAAGGGATTCGGGGGACAATGAGCAGTTCTTC. It translates to CASSERDSGDNEQFF.

V and J are TRBV3-1 (or the pseudogene TRBV3-2) and TRBJ1-2; 7 nucleotides line up with TRBD1. J gave up 5 bases and V 1 base, and 10 bases lay outside the gene matches. CDR3 length equals 16 residues. Germline V gene data show CDR1 as LGHDT and CDR2 as YNNKEL (reference sequence). CDR3 in amino acids: CASSQVIGTAPYGYTF. CDR3 DNA: TGTGCCAGCAGCCAAGTCATCGGGACAGCTCCTTATGGCTACACCTTC.

The V call is TRBV7-2, the J call TRBJ2-5, with a possible D match to TRBD2 (6 bases). The V end was cut by 3 bases, the J end by 13 bases, with 15 bases between. The germline CDR1 and CDR2 sequences are SGHTA and FQGNSA. CDR3 length: 12 amino acids. The CDR3 region has the DNA TGTGCCAGCAGCTTGGGAGGACCTCCAGGGTACTTC. Its translation: CASSLGGPPGYF.

The rearrangement links TRBV10-3 to TRBJ2-5, with 11 nucleotides matching TRBD2. The CDR3 covers 15 residues. The J segment lost 2 bases and the V segment lost 6 bases, leaving 5 bases of the junction unmatched. The germline V gene has CDR1 ENHRY and CDR2 SYGVKD. The CDR3 spells CAIRAGLAVQETQYF. The CDR3 nucleotides are TGTGCCATCAGGGCGGGACTAGCGGTTCAAGAGACCCAGTACTTC.

The genes are TRBV4-1 and TRBJ2-5; maybe TRBD2 (6 bases). The V end lost 4 bases, the J end lost 1 base, and 10 bases lay between the germline ends. Germline V gives CDR1 MGHRA, CDR2 YSYEKL. This CDR3 is 14 amino acids long. The CDR3 is CASSPGGIQETQYF. The CDR3 DNA sequence: TGCGCCAGCAGCCCTGGGGGGATCCAAGAGACCCAGTACTTC.

The CDR3 loop reads CASSQVGPAGANVLTF. For the CDR3, the DNA is TGCGCCAGCAGCCAAGTTGGGCCAGCTGGGGCCAACGTCCTGACTTTC. J is TRBJ2-6 and V is TRBV4-1; D is undetermined. Trimming shortened V by 1 base and J by 2 bases, and 9 bases separated the two germline ends. Germline CDR1 MGHRA, CDR2 YSYEKL. This CDR3 contains 16 residues.

The chain links TRBV30 to TRBJ1-5; the D is unclear. The CDR3 is made up of 14 amino acids. CDR1 GTSNPN and CDR2 SVGIG come from the germline V gene (reference sequence). The V gene lost 2 bases and the J gene lost 8 bases, with 16 bases spanning the gap. The CDR3 nucleotides are TGTGCCTGGAGTACTACGGCCGCCAAAAAGCCCCAGCATTTT. Translated: CAWSTTAAKKPQHF.

The chain combines TRBV18 with TRBJ1-6; D unclear. This CDR3 has 14 residues. V was clipped by 3 bases and J by 8 bases, with 11 bases between them. CDR1 and CDR2 from the germline V gene are KGHSH and LQKENI. The CDR3 loop is CASSPLSADSPLHF. The CDR3 DNA is TGTGCCAGCTCACCGTTGTCCGCGGATTCACCCCTCCACTTT.

V is TRBV6-5 and J is TRBJ2-1, with D possibly being TRBD1 (6 bases). V lost 6 bases and J lost 3, with 15 bases in between. The CDR3 is 15 residues long. CDR1 MNHEY and CDR2 SVGAGI come from the germline V gene. The chain's CDR3 is CASSKTGGDYNEQFF. The CDR3, as DNA: TGTGCCAGCAGCAAGACAGGTGGCGACTACAATGAGCAGTTCTTC.

This chain joins TRBV9 and TRBJ2-3; TRBD2 agrees at 8 bases. The CDR3 loop spans 16 amino acids. V dropped 1 base and J dropped 3; count of bases not matched to a gene: 7. Germline V gene lookup returns CDR1 SGDLS and CDR2 YYNGEE. The CDR3 coding sequence is TGTGCCAGCAGCGTAATAGGTAGCGGGGTGACAGATACGCAGTATTTT. It is translated as CASSVIGSGVTDTQYF.